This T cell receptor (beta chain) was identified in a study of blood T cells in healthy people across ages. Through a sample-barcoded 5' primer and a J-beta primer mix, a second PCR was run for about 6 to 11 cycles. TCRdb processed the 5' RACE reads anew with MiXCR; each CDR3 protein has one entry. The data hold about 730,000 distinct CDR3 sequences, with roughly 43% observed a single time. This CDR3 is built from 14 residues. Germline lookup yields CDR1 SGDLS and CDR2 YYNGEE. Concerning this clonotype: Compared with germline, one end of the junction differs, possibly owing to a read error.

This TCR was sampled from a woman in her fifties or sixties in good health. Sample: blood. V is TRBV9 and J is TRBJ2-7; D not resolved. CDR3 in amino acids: CASSVTGDSDEQYF. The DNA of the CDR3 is TGTGCCAGCAGCGTAACCGGAGACTCCGACGAGCAGTACTTC.